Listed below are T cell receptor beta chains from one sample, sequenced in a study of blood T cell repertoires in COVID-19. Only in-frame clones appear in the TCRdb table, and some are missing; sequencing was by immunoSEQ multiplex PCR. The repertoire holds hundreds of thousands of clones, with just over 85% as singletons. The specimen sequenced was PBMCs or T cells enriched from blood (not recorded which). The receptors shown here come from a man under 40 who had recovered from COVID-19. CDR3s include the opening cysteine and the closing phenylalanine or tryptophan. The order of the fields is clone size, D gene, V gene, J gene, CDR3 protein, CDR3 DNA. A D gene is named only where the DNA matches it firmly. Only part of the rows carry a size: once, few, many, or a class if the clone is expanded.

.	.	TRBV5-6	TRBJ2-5	CASSLLGQPGETQYF	TGTGCCAGCAGCCTCCTCGGACAGCCCGGGGAGACCCAGTACTTC
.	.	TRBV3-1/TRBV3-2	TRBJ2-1	CASSQDRGEQFF	TGTGCCAGCAGCCAAGATCGCGGTGAGCAGTTCTTC
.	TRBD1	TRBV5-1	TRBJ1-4	CASRRKTGEDEKLFF	TGCGCCAGCAGACGCAAGACAGGGGAGGACGAAAAACTGTTTTTT
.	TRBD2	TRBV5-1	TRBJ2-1	CASSILAGGLVNEQFF	TGCGCCAGCAGCATACTGGCGGGAGGGCTTGTGAATGAGCAGTTCTTC
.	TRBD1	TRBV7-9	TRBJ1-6	CASRLQGAGSPLHF	TGTGCCAGCAGACTACAGGGGGCTGGGTCACCCCTCCACTTT
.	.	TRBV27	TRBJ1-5	CASSSKGGVQPQHF	TGTGCCAGCAGTTCCAAAGGGGGGGTTCAGCCCCAGCATTTT
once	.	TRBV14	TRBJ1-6	CASSQRGNSPLHF	TGTGCCAGCAGCCAGAGGGGGAATTCACCCCTCCACTTT
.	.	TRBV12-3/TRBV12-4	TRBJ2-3	CASSLRPDTQYF	TGTGCCAGCAGTTTGCGGCCAGATACGCAGTATTTT
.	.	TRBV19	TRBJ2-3	CASSLQGPITDTQYF	TGTGCCAGTAGCCTACAGGGCCCGATCACAGATACGCAGTATTTT
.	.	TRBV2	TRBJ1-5	CASSGSGLTNQPQHF	TGTGCCAGCAGTGGTTCAGGGTTAACCAATCAGCCCCAGCATTTT
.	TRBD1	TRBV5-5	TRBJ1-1	CASSLDYRGGLNTEAFF	TGTGCCAGCAGCTTGGACTACAGGGGGGGTCTGAACACTGAAGCTTTCTTT
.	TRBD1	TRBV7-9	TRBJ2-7	CASSLQGQTYEQYF	TGTGCCAGCAGCTTACAGGGACAGACCTACGAGCAGTACTTC
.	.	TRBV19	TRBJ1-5	CASISSIQGGSNQPQHF	TGTGCCAGTATAAGTTCCATACAGGGTGGGAGCAATCAGCCCCAGCATTTT
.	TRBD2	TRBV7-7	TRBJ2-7	CASSPLAGAPYEQYF	TGTGCTAGCAGCCCCCTAGCGGGGGCCCCCTACGAGCAGTACTTC
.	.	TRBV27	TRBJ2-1	CASSLYERRGFGEQFF	TGTGCCAGCAGTTTATATGAACGTCGGGGTTTCGGGGAGCAGTTCTTC
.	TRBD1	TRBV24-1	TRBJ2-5	CATSDFTGGGETQYF	TGTGCCACCAGTGATTTTACAGGGGGCGGCGAGACCCAGTACTTC
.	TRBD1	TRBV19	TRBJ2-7	CASSMPDRVSSEQYF	TGTGCCAGTAGTATGCCGGACAGGGTGTCTTCCGAGCAGTACTTC
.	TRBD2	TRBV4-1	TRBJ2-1	CASSHGLLAADNEQFF	TGCGCCAGCAGCCATGGATTACTAGCGGCGGATAATGAGCAGTTCTTC
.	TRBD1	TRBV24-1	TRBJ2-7	CATSGPGQEPYEQYF	TGTGCCACCAGTGGTCCGGGACAGGAACCCTACGAGCAGTACTTC
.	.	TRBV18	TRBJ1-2	CASSPDSNYGYTF	TGTGCCAGCTCACCAGACAGTAACTATGGCTACACCTTC
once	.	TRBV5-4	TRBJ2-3	CASSLSGGITDTQYF	TGTGCCAGCAGCTTGTCGGGCGGGATCACAGATACGCAGTATTTT
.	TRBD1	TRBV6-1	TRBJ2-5	CASSEASHRGRWETQYF	TGTGCCAGCAGTGAAGCGTCGCACAGGGGGCGCTGGGAGACCCAGTACTTC
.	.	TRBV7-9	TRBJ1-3	CASSLAGSAGFSSGNTIYF	TGTGCCAGCAGCTTAGCAGGTAGCGCGGGGTTTTCCTCTGGAAACACCATATATTTT
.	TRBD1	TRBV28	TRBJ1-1	CASSLLDRARNTEAFF	TGTGCCAGCAGTTTACTCGACAGGGCCCGAAACACTGAAGCTTTCTTT
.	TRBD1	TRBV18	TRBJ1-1	CASSPRQGKAFF	TGTGCCAGCTCACCACGACAGGGTAAAGCTTTCTTT
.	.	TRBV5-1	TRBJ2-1	CASSLKGDEQFF	TGCGCCAGCAGCTTGAAGGGGGATGAGCAGTTCTTC
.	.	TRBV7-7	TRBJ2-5	CASSLVVDSQETQYF	TGTGCTAGCAGCTTAGTGGTCGACAGCCAAGAGACCCAGTACTTC
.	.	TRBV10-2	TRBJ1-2	CASRGQSYGYTF	TGCGCCAGCAGAGGACAGTCCTATGGCTACACCTTC
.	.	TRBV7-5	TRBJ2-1	CVRSEKLGEQFF	TGTGTCAGAAGTGAAAAGCTCGGTGAGCAGTTCTTC
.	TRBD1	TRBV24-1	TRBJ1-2	CATSDRDRVYGYTF	TGTGCCACCAGTGATCGGGACAGGGTTTATGGCTACACCTTC
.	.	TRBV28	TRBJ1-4	CASRTGSTNEKLFF	TGTGCCAGCAGAACAGGTTCAACTAATGAAAAACTGTTTTTT
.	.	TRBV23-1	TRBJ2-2	CASSQTHGGGVGELFF	TGCGCCAGCAGTCAAACCCACGGGGGAGGTGTCGGGGAGCTGTTTTTT
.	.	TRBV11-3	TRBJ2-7	CASSFLAGSGTYEQYF	TGTGCCAGCAGCTTTCTCGCGGGATCAGGGACCTACGAGCAGTACTTC
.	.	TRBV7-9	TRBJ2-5	CASSPSAVRETQYF	TGTGCCAGCAGCCCTAGCGCTGTGAGGGAGACCCAGTACTTC
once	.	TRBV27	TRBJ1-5	CASSLNFGVKPQHF	TGTGCCAGCAGTTTAAATTTCGGGGTTAAGCCCCAGCATTTT
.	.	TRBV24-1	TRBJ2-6	CATSDGGSGANVLTF	TGTGCCACCAGCGATGGAGGGTCTGGGGCCAACGTCCTGACTTTC
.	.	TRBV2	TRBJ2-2	CASSDLFAGELFF	TGTGCCAGCAGTGATTTATTTGCCGGGGAGCTGTTTTTT
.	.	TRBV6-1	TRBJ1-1	CASSEWLGAEAFF	TGTGCCAGCAGTGAATGGTTGGGCGCTGAAGCTTTCTTT
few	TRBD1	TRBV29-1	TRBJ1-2	CSVVTGTGGPGYTF	TGCAGCGTCGTAACCGGGACAGGGGGCCCTGGCTACACCTTC
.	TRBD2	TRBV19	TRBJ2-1	CATISGGRSYNEQFF	TGTGCCACCATTAGCGGGGGAAGGTCCTACAATGAGCAGTTCTTC
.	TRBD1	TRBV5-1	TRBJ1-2	CASSAQGADGYTF	TGCGCCAGCAGCGCCCAGGGGGCGGATGGCTACACCTTC
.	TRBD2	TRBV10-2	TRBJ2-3	CASSDRSGGDSDTQYF	TGCGCCAGCAGTGACCGTAGCGGGGGAGACTCAGATACGCAGTATTTT
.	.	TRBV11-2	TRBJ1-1	CASSSRGPHPNTEAFF	TGTGCCAGCAGCTCGCGGGGGCCACATCCGAACACTGAAGCTTTCTTT
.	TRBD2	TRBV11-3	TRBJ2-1	CASSSKPGLAGDYEQFF	TGTGCCAGCAGCTCTAAACCGGGACTAGCGGGAGACTATGAGCAGTTCTTC
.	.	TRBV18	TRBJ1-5	CASSPEGDQPQHF	TGTGCCAGCTCACCAGAGGGTGATCAGCCCCAGCATTTT
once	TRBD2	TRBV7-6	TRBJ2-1	CASSLGGSGGSYNEQFF	TGTGCCAGCAGCTTAGGAGGGAGCGGGGGCTCCTACAATGAGCAGTTCTTC
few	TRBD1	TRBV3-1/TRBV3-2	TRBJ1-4	CASSLRQGSEKLFF	TGTGCCAGCAGCTTACGACAGGGTAGTGAAAAACTGTTTTTT
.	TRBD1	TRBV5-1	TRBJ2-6	CASSQTGTGMSGANVLTF	TGCGCCAGCAGCCAAACCGGGACAGGGATGTCCGGGGCCAACGTCCTGACTTTC
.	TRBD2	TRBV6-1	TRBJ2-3	CASSAGTSGSLDTQYF	TGTGCCAGCAGTGCAGGGACTAGCGGGAGTCTCGATACGCAGTATTTT
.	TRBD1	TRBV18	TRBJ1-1	CATSQGGDTEAFF	TGTGCCACCTCACAGGGGGGGGACACTGAAGCTTTCTTT
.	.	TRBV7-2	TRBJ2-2	CASSLAFGFRAGELFF	TGTGCCAGCAGCTTAGCGTTCGGGTTTAGAGCCGGGGAGCTGTTTTTT
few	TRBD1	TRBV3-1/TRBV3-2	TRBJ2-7	CASTRTGGTYEQYF	TGTGCCAGCACCCGGACAGGGGGCACGTACGAGCAGTACTTC
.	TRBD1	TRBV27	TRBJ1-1	CASSSRTGEAEAFF	TGTGCCAGCAGTTCTAGGACAGGGGAAGCTGAAGCTTTCTTT
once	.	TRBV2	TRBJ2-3	CASTRGARRTTDTQYF	TGTGCCAGCACCCGCGGAGCGCGGCGGACTACAGATACGCAGTATTTT
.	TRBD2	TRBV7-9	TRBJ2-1	CASSPAGGGNEQFF	TGTGCCAGCAGCCCTGCGGGGGGAGGGAATGAGCAGTTCTTC
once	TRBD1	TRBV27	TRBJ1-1	CASSLPWTGEDTEAFF	TGTGCCAGCAGTTTACCCTGGACAGGGGAGGATACTGAAGCTTTCTTT
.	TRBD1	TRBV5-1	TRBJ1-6	CASSWDSGNSPLHF	TGCGCCAGCAGCTGGGACAGTGGAAATTCACCCCTCCACTTT
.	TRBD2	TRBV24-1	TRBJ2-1	CATSDFLAGGHNEQFF	TGTGCCACCAGTGATTTCCTAGCGGGGGGCCACAATGAGCAGTTCTTC